Each of the 22 T cell receptor beta chains below was sequenced from the same sample in a study of lymphopenia after photon versus proton radiotherapy (dated by TCRdb to about 2019). Libraries were made using the immunoSEQ multiplex PCR assay. TCRdb limited this immuneACCESS table to in-frame rearrangements with V and J called. A share of clones is missing; checked studies link under half to unresolved V genes, and the rest is unexplained. The sample data list around 15,000 clones, and roughly nine tenths of these were observed just once. The top ten clonotypes cover approximately 50% of the sample. The sample consisted of peripheral blood, taken from a patient treated with proton-based radiotherapy. The receptors come from a woman between 55 and 75 years old with cholangiocarcinoma. Some clones in this sample may be carry-over from other donors' samples.

The chain employs TRBV5-1 and TRBJ1-4; D is unclear. Per germline, CDR1 SGHRS and CDR2 YFSETQ. V was pared by 4 bases and J by 0 bases, with 10 bases between. The CDR3 contains 15 residues. The CDR3: CASSLEIATNEKLFF. CDR3 DNA sequence: TGCGCCAGCAGCCTGGAAATCGCAACTAATGAAAAACTGTTTTTT.

The chain employs TRBV5-1 and TRBJ1-2; TRBD1 matches at 8 bases. Germline V gene sequence: CDR1 SGHRS, CDR2 YFSETQ. J was trimmed by 6 bases and V by 0 bases; bases with no gene match: 7. This CDR3 has 15 residues. The CDR3 loop reads CASSLAIGQGNGYTF. DNA for the CDR3: TGCGCCAGCAGCTTGGCAATTGGACAGGGTAATGGCTACACCTTC. The entire variable domain, with the rest obtained from reference TRBV5-1 and TRBJ1-2, is as follows: KAGVTQTPRYLIKTRGQQVTLSCSPISGHRSVSWYQQTPGQGLQFLFEYFSETQRNKGNFPGRFSGRQFSNSRSEMNVSTLELGDSALYLCASSLAIGQGNGYTFGSGTRLTVV.

The V gene is TRBV15, the J gene TRBJ1-2; tentative D call: TRBD1 (6 bases). Trimming left V 0 bases short and J 8 bases short, with 16 bases between. Per germline, CDR1 LNHNV and CDR2 YYDKDF (reference sequence). This CDR3 has 15 residues. The CDR3 bases are TGTGCCACCAGCAGAGATAAGGTGGGGGCGGCGGGCTACACCTTC. This translates into CATSRDKVGAAGYTF.

The V and J genes are TRBV7-9 and TRBJ1-1, with 7 bases that match TRBD1. V lost 1 base to trimming and J lost 3 bases; unmatched junction nucleotides: 11. This CDR3 spans 17 amino acids. Per germline, CDR1 SEHNR and CDR2 FQNEAQ (reference sequence). CDR3 residues: CASSLGVGRGSDTEAFF. CDR3 sequence (DNA): TGTGCCAGCAGCTTAGGGGTTGGCAGGGGGTCCGACACTGAAGCTTTCTTT.

The chain couples TRBV18 to TRBJ2-7; D not resolved. CDR3 length equals 13 residues. Trimming pared 3 bases from V and 0 bases from J, leaving 6 bases between. From germline, CDR1 is KGHSH and CDR2 LQKENI. The CDR3 sequence: CASSPPSSYEQYF. In nucleotides, the CDR3 is TGTGCCAGCTCACCTCCAAGCTCCTACGAGCAGTACTTC.

The rearrangement uses TRBV18 and TRBJ2-7; TRBD2 matches 9 bases. Germline V gene data show CDR1 as KGHSH and CDR2 as LQKENI. The CDR3 is made up of 16 amino acids. After removal of 6 bases from V and 4 bases from J, the junction contained 13 bases not matched to a gene. The CDR3: CASSPRGAGGLYEQYF. As DNA, the CDR3 is TGTGCCAGCTCTCCGCGGGGAGCGGGAGGACTGTACGAGCAGTACTTC.

V is TRBV19 and J is TRBJ2-7; 12 nucleotides align to TRBD1. This CDR3 is built from 14 residues. From germline, CDR1 is LNHDA and CDR2 SQIVND (reference sequence). The V segment lost 5 bases and the J segment 6 bases; nucleotides outside the gene matches: 5. This chain's CDR3 is CASSPGQGAREQYF. In nucleotides, the CDR3 is TGTGCCAGTAGTCCGGGACAGGGGGCACGCGAGCAGTACTTC.

In DNA form, the CDR3 reads TGTGCCAGTAGTATAACTAGCGGGCAAGAGACCCAGTACTTC. It codes for CASSITSGQETQYF. The rearrangement uses TRBV19 and TRBJ2-5; TRBD2 matches 9 bases. This CDR3 has 14 amino acids. Germline values: CDR1 LNHDA, CDR2 SQIVND (reference sequence). With 2 bases clipped from V and 2 bases from J, the junction kept 0 bases outside the gene matches.

The chain combines TRBV5-4 with TRBJ1-1; D uncertain. The ends were cut back, 4 bases at V and 8 bases at J, with 18 bases in the middle. This CDR3 spans 14 amino acids. The germline gives CDR1 SGHNT, CDR2 YYREEE (reference sequence). In DNA form, the CDR3 reads TGTGCCAGCAGCCCCGACTCAATTATGAGGGAAGCTTTCTTT. It is translated as CASSPDSIMREAFF.

The chain employs TRBV19 and TRBJ1-1; tentative D call: TRBD1 (5 bases). With 5 bases removed from V and 0 bases from J, the gap between germline ends came to 19 bases. CDR1 and CDR2 (germline): LNHDA, SQIVND (reference sequence). The CDR3 is 17 amino acids. The CDR3 DNA follows: TGTGCCAGTAGTCGCCCAGGGAGCCTTTTTATGAACACTGAAGCTTTCTTT. The encoded protein is CASSRPGSLFMNTEAFF.

The genes are TRBV27 and TRBJ1-5; 7 bases are shared with TRBD1. The CDR3 is 15 residues long. Germline CDR1 reads MNHEY; CDR2 reads SMNVEV (reference sequence). Trimming took 5 bases from V and 7 from J; bases not matched to a gene: 11. The CDR3 bases are TGTGCCAGCAGTCATGTAGGGGGCGCCGGGCAGCCCCAGCATTTT. Amino acid sequence: CASSHVGGAGQPQHF.

The rearrangement uses TRBV19 and TRBJ1-4, with D possibly TRBD1 on 6 matching bases. This CDR3 spans 15 amino acids. Germline V CDR1 and CDR2: LNHDA, SQIVND (reference sequence). V lost 1 base and J lost 7, with 13 bases in between. CDR3 coding DNA: TGTGCCAGTAGTATAGCCCACAGGGAAGGTGAAAAACTGTTTTTT. Residues: CASSIAHREGEKLFF.

This clone has only one observation. The J gene is TRBJ2-7, the V gene TRBV18; TRBD2 is a possible D gene (7 bases). The CDR3 has 15 amino acids. CDR1 KGHSH and CDR2 LQKENI come from the germline V gene. Trimming left V 6 bases short and J 3 bases short, with 18 bases between. In DNA form, the CDR3 reads TGTGCCAGCTCCTTCGGGGCGGGGGCTTACTACGAGCAGTACTTC. Its translation is CASSFGAGAYYEQYF.

This clone was recorded a few times. DNA for the CDR3: TGTGCCATTCTCCTCGGGGAAAAACTGTTTTTT. As protein: CAILLGEKLFF. This chain links TRBV6-6 with TRBJ1-4; D remains ambiguous. The CDR3 totals 11 residues. CDR1 MNHNY and CDR2 SVGAGI come from the germline V gene (reference sequence). Trimming cost V 10 bases and J 8 bases, with 11 bases left between them.

V and J are TRBV7-7 and TRBJ2-1; D unclear. Looked up from germline, CDR1 is SSHAT and CDR2 is FNYEAQ (reference sequence). The germline V and J ends were trimmed by 0 bases and 5 bases, with 5 bases remaining between them. The CDR3 has 13 residues. CDR3 in amino acids: CASSLADNNEQFF. Here the CDR3 DNA reads TGTGCCAGCAGCTTAGCGGATAACAATGAGCAGTTCTTC.

This clone was observed a single time. The chain recombines TRBV9 with TRBJ1-4; 9 nucleotides match TRBD1. V gave up 4 bases and J gave up 8 bases; unmatched junction bases: 9. The CDR3 is made up of 15 amino acids. Germline CDR1 is SGDLS and CDR2 is YYNGEE. In DNA, the CDR3 is TGTGCCAGCAGCAAGGGACAGGGAGCTATCGAAAAACTGTTTTTT. Its translation: CASSKGQGAIEKLFF.

The V gene is TRBV7-2, the J gene TRBJ2-1; 7 bases agree with TRBD2. Germline CDR1 reads SGHTA; CDR2 reads FQGNSA. V gave up 5 bases and J gave up 6 bases; unmatched junction bases: 13. The CDR3 length is 16 residues. The CDR3 spells CASSPQREGGGNEQFF. The CDR3 DNA reads TGTGCCAGCAGCCCCCAGCGGGAAGGCGGGGGCAATGAGCAGTTCTTC.

This clone was counted only a few times. The chain uses TRBV18 and TRBJ1-2; 8 nucleotides match TRBD1. The junction had 6 bases not matched to a gene; V was cut back by 7 bases and J by 5 bases. Per the germline V gene, CDR1 is KGHSH and CDR2 is LQKENI. The CDR3 has 13 residues. Here the CDR3 reads CASLLTGGYGYTF. The CDR3 coding sequence is TGTGCCAGCTTACTTACAGGGGGATATGGCTACACCTTC.

The V and J genes are TRBV7-8 and TRBJ2-3, with 10 positions matching TRBD2. CDR1 is SGHVS, CDR2 FQNEAQ, per germline. The length of the CDR3 is 17 residues. Trimming took 3 bases from V and 6 from J; bases not matched to a gene: 12. CDR3 sequence (DNA): TGTGCCAGCAGCTTTCCGCTGGGTAGCGGGAGGAGCGATACGCAGTATTTT. Translated, it gives CASSFPLGSGRSDTQYF.

This chain uses TRBV29-1 with TRBJ2-3; D is perhaps TRBD2 (6 bases). Per germline, CDR1 SQVTM and CDR2 ANQGSEA. The CDR3 totals 13 residues. The V end lost 4 bases, the J end lost 5 bases, and 13 bases lay between the germline ends. This chain's CDR3 is CSVVFRRGDTQYF. DNA for the CDR3: TGCAGCGTTGTTTTTAGGAGGGGAGATACGCAGTATTTT.

V usage is TRBV11-2 and J usage is TRBJ2-7; a possible D gene is TRBD2 (5 bases). The V gene lost 3 bases and the J gene lost 2 bases, with 11 bases spanning the gap. Germline-derived CDR1 and CDR2 are SGHAT and FQNNGV. The CDR3 length is 14 residues. The CDR3 DNA sequence: TGTGCCAGCAGCTTTTGGTCTAGCCCCTACGAGCAGTACTTC. It codes for CASSFWSSPYEQYF.

The J gene is TRBJ1-2, the V gene TRBV5-1; no firm D call. Germline-derived CDR1 and CDR2 are SGHRS and YFSETQ. V was clipped by 4 bases and J by 4 bases, with 14 bases between them. The CDR3 sequence is 14 residues long. CDR3 nucleotide sequence: TGCGCCAGCAGCCCCGAGCGGGATGTCTATGGCTACACCTTC. Translation gives CASSPERDVYGYTF.